This TCR beta chain was obtained from a study of blood T cells in healthy people across ages. This clonotype was seen only once. The antigen remains undetermined. Study conclusions and caveats: Older age went with lower TCR beta diversity per million T cells, in a roughly linear way.

The authors ran a second PCR of 7 to 11 cycles using a sample-barcoded 5' primer and a J-beta primer mix. Every cDNA molecule carried a tag from a template-switch adaptor bearing 12 random nucleotides. TCRdb ran MiXCR on the 5' RACE reads and lists one entry per CDR3 protein. The sample shows approximately 730,000 distinct CDR3 sequences, approximately 53% of them seen only once. Germline-derived CDR1 and CDR2 are DFQATT and SNEGSKA (reference sequence). CDR3 length: 13 residues. V was pared by 0 bases and J by 8 bases, with 10 bases between. Sample: blood. The origin of this receptor is a man older than 75 in good health. V and J are TRBV20-1 and TRBJ1-4; D is unclear. The CDR3 loop is CSAREIPGEKLFF. The CDR3 nucleotides are TGCAGTGCTAGAGAGATCCCGGGGGAAAAACTGTTTTTT.